This T cell receptor (beta chain) was profiled in a study of CD8 T cells in ankylosing spondylitis. The study, taken as a whole, reports: Disease-linked clones were found to be CD8+ and relatively rare in peripheral blood. Some motif variants were previously reported in reactive arthritis synovial fluid and blood.

From the 5' RACE reads, TCRdb called clonotypes with MiXCR, one entry per CDR3 protein. The sample includes 350,000 or so distinct CDR3 sequences, roughly 14% of them seen just once. The sample holds a few counts of this clonotype. Its specificity is unknown. Sequences were obtained from blood, either unsorted or a sorted T cell fraction (not recorded which). This receptor was identified in a male donor with ankylosing spondylitis or in good health (not recorded which).

CDR3 residues: CASSSVGGNYGYTF. CDR3 nucleotides: TGTGCCAGCAGCTCCGTCGGGGGTAACTATGGCTACACCTTC. The rearrangement links TRBV7-2 to TRBJ1-2; D might be TRBD1 (5 bases). Trimming left V 4 bases short and J 1 base short, with 10 bases between. Germline assignment: CDR1 SGHTA and CDR2 FQGNSA. The CDR3 contains 14 residues.